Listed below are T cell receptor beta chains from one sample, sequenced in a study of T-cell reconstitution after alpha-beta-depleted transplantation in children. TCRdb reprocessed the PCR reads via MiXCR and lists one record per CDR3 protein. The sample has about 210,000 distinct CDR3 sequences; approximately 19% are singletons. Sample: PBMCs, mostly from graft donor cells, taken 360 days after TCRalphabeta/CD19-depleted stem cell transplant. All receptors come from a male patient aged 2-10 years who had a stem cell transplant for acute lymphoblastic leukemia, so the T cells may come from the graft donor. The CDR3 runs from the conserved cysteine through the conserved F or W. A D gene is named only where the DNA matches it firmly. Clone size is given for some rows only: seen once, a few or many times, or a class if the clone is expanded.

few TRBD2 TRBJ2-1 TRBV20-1 CSARPPSGGPYNEQFF TGCAGTGCTAGACCACCTAGCGGGGGGCCCTACAATGAGCAGTTCTTC
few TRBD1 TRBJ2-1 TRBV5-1 CASPGQGVNSYNEQFF TGCGCCAGCCCCGGACAGGGGGTTAACTCCTACAATGAGCAGTTCTTC
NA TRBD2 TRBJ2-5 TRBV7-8 CASSLAKLAGGPWQETQYF TGTGCCAGCAGCTTAGCGAAGCTAGCGGGGGGGCCTTGGCAAGAGACCCAGTACTTC
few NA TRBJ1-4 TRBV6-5 CASSYGGDNEKLFF TGTGCCAGCAGTTACGGAGGGGATAACGAAAAACTGTTTTTT
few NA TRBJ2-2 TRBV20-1 CSARSLSRGHLMTGELFF TGCAGTGCTAGAAGCCTATCCCGGGGGCACCTAATGACCGGGGAGCTGTTTTTT
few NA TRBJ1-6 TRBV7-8 CASSLPSQINSPLHF TGTGCCAGCAGCTTACCATCACAGATAAATTCACCCCTCCACTTT
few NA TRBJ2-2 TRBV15 CATSRDDLTTGYAGELFF TGTGCCACCAGCAGAGATGATTTGACGACAGGTTACGCCGGGGAGCTGTTTTTT
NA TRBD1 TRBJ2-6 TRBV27 CASRRTGGPPPSGANVLTF TGTGCCAGCAGGCGGACAGGGGGCCCCCCTCCCTCTGGGGCCAACGTCCTGACTTTC
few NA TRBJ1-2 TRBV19 CASSIALQQGSYYGYTF TGTGCCAGTAGTATAGCCCTTCAGCAGGGCTCGTACTATGGCTACACCTTC
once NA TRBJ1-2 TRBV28 CASSFGGYGYTF TGTGCCAGCAGTTTCGGGGGATATGGCTACACCTTC
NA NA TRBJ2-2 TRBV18 CASSPRHGGTNTGELFF TGTGCCAGCTCACCAAGGCATGGCGGAACAAACACCGGGGAGCTGTTTTTT
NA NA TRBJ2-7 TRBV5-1 CASSLHYEQYF TGCGCCAGCAGCTTGCACTACGAGCAGTACTTC
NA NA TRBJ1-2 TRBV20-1 CSASSQRANYGYTF TGCAGTGCTAGCTCGCAGCGAGCTAACTATGGCTACACCTTC
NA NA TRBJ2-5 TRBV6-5 CASSYSTEGDETQYF TGTGCCAGCAGTTACTCAACGGAAGGCGACGAGACCCAGTACTTC
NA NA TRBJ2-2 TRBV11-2 CASSVLGGSTGELFF TGTGCCAGCAGCGTGCTAGGAGGGAGCACCGGGGAGCTGTTTTTT
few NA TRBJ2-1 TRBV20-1 CSARSGNEQFF TGCAGTGCTAGATCGGGCAATGAGCAGTTCTTC
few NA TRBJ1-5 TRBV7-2 CASSRDIRSNQPQHF TGTGCCAGCAGCCGCGACATACGTAGCAATCAGCCCCAGCATTTT
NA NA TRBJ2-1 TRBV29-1 CSVEGTNNEQFF TGCAGCGTTGAAGGGACAAACAATGAGCAGTTCTTC
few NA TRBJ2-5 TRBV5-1 CASSLGQIQETQYF TGCGCCAGCAGCTTGGGGCAGATCCAAGAGACCCAGTACTTC
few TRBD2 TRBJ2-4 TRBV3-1 CASSQGGTSGNIQYF TGTGCCAGCAGCCAAGGAGGCACTAGCGGGAACATTCAGTACTTC
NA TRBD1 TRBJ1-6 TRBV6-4 CASSERDRNNSPLHF TGTGCCAGCAGTGAAAGGGACAGGAACAATTCACCCCTCCACTTT
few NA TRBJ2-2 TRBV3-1 CASSLDRPKELFF TGTGCCAGCAGCCTTGACAGGCCGAAAGAGCTGTTTTTT
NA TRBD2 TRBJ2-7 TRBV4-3 CASSFSGDSYEQYF TGCGCCAGCAGCTTTAGCGGGGACTCCTACGAGCAGTACTTC
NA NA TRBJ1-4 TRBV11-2 CASSAPLVLNEKLFF TGTGCCAGCAGCGCGCCCCTCGTCCTCAATGAAAAACTGTTTTTT
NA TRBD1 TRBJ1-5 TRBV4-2 CASSPTLGQEKQPQHF TGTGCCAGCAGCCCCACATTGGGACAGGAAAAGCAGCCCCAGCATTTT